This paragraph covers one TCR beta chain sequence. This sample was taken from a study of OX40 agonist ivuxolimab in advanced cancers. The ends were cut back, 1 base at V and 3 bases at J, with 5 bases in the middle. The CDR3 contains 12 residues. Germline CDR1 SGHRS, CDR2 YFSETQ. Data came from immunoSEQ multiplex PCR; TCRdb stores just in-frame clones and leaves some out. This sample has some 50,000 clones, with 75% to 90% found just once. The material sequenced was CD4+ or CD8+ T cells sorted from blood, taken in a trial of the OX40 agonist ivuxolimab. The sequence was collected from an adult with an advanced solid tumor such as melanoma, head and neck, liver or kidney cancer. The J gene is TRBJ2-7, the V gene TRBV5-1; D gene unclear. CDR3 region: CASSLYGYEQYF. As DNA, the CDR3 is TGCGCCAGCAGCTTGTATGGCTACGAGCAGTACTTC.